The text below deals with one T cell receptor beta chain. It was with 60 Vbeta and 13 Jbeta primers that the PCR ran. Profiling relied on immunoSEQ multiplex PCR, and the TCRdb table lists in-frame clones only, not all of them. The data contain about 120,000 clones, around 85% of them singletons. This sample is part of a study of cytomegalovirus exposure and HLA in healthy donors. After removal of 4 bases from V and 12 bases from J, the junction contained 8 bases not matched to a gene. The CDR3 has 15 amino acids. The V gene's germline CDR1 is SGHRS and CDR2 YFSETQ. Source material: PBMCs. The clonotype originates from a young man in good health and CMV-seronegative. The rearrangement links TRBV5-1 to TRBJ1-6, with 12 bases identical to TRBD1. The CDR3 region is CASSERGTGGKPLHF. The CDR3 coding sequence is TGCGCCAGCAGCGAGAGAGGGACAGGGGGCAAACCCCTCCACTTT. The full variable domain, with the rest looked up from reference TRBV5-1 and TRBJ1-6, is KAGVTQTPRYLIKTRGQQVTLSCSPISGHRSVSWYQQTPGQGLQFLFEYFSETQRNKGNFPGRFSGRQFSNSRSEMNVSTLELGDSALYLCASSERGTGGKPLHFGNGTRLTVT.